The 30 T cell receptor beta chains presented below share a single source sample, sequenced in a study of beta chain features in type 1 diabetes. Of the isolated RNA, all was reverse transcribed, and so the sequenced material was expressed TCRB transcripts. Profiling relied on immunoSEQ multiplex PCR, and the TCRdb table lists in-frame clones only, not all of them. This sample has 350,000 to 450,000 clones, with about 15% found just once. Material for sequencing was naive CD4+ T cells from blood. The receptors come from a man aged 25-45 years in good health.

V and J are TRBV7-2 and TRBJ2-7; D tentatively reads TRBD1 or TRBD2 (5 bases each). Per the germline V gene, CDR1 is SGHTA and CDR2 is FQGNSA. Trimming removed 5 bases from V and 2 bases from J, with 16 bases in between. The CDR3 is made up of 15 amino acids. The CDR3: CASSPRTRGPYEQYV. CDR3 coding DNA: TGTGCCAGCAGCCCCCGGACCCGGGGACCCTACGAGCAGTACGTC.

The CDR3 DNA reads TGTGCCACCAGCAGAGGGGCAGCCTATGGCTACACCTTC. Translation gives CATSRGAAYGYTF. The chain carries TRBV15 and TRBJ1-2, with D uncertain. There are 13 residues in the CDR3. Germline lookup yields CDR1 LNHNV and CDR2 YYDKDF (reference sequence). Trimming shortened V by 1 base and J by 4 bases, and 7 bases separated the two germline ends.

The chain has TRBV10-3 and TRBJ2-1; D is perhaps TRBD1 (6 bases). CDR3 length equals 14 residues. The ends were cut back, 4 bases at V and 4 bases at J, with 11 bases in the middle. In germline, CDR1 is ENHRY, CDR2 SYGVKD. The DNA of the CDR3 is TGTGCCATCAGTGGACAGGAGAAATACAATGAGCAGTTCTTC. It encodes CAISGQEKYNEQFF.

The sample holds a few counts of this clone. The V and J genes are TRBV5-6 and TRBJ2-7; TRBD1 is a possible D gene (5 bases). Trimming stripped 1 base from V and 11 bases from J, with 16 bases between. CDR3 length equals 13 residues. Germline V gene lookup returns CDR1 SGHDT and CDR2 YYEEEE. CDR3 residues: CASSLRQGRLKYV. CDR3 bases: TGTGCCAGCAGCTTGAGGCAGGGCAGGCTCAAGTACGTC.

The sample holds a few counts of this clone. The V call is TRBV14, the J call TRBJ2-1; 8 positions match TRBD2. V lost 1 base to trimming and J lost 9 bases; unmatched junction nucleotides: 8. The CDR3 consists of 15 residues. The V gene's germline CDR1 is SGHDN and CDR2 FVKESK. CDR3 sequence: CASSQAEREYGEQFF. Here the CDR3 DNA reads TGTGCCAGCAGCCAAGCCGAGCGGGAGTACGGTGAGCAGTTCTTC.

A few counts support this clone. V is TRBV27 and J is TRBJ1-2, with D hard to call. The germline V and J ends were trimmed by 6 bases and 4 bases, with 15 bases remaining between them. The CDR3 extends over 14 amino acids. Germline V lookup: CDR1 MNHEY, CDR2 SMNVEV (reference sequence). The CDR3 nucleotides read TGTGCCAGCAGGAGGGCAGGAGAGTTCTATGGCTACACCTTC. This codes for CASRRAGEFYGYTF.

This clone appeared a single time. This chain links TRBV30 with TRBJ2-1; 14 bases are shared with TRBD2. The CDR3 length is 15 residues. V shed 3 bases, J shed 8 bases, and the junction held 6 bases outside the gene matches. The V gene's germline CDR1 is GTSNPN and CDR2 SVGIG (reference sequence). Written as DNA, the CDR3 is TGTGCCTGGAGGATGGGACTAGCGGGAGTTCATGAGCAGTTCTTC. Translating it yields CAWRMGLAGVHEQFF.

This CDR3 is CASSIHRLADYEQYV. The CDR3 nucleotides are TGTGCCAGTAGTATTCATCGCCTAGCAGACTACGAGCAGTACGTC. The chain is built from TRBV19 and TRBJ2-7, with a weak D call TRBD2 (5 bases). Trimming pared 3 bases from V and 3 bases from J, leaving 15 bases between. This CDR3 spans 15 amino acids. Germline V gene data show CDR1 as LNHDA and CDR2 as SQIVND (reference sequence).

This clone was seen a few times. This chain connects TRBV9 to TRBJ2-1, with D maybe TRBD2 (5 bases). The CDR3 contains 15 residues. Germline loops: CDR1 SGDLS, CDR2 YYNGEE. V lost 0 bases and J 10 bases, leaving 17 bases between the germline ends. The CDR3 nucleotides are TGTGCCAGCAGCGTAGCTTCCGAACCGAGCGGCGAGCAGTTCTTC. This codes for CASSVASEPSGEQFF.

This clone was observed a few times. The rearrangement uses TRBV10-1 and TRBJ2-7; D remains ambiguous. Trimming cost V 3 bases and J 4 bases, with 4 bases left between them. In germline, CDR1 is WNHNN, CDR2 SYGVQD (reference sequence). The CDR3 contains 11 residues. CDR3 amino acids: CASSEGYEQYF. In DNA, the CDR3 is TGCGCCAGCAGTGAAGGTTACGAGCAGTACTTC.

This clone was seen a handful of times. J is TRBJ2-4 and V is TRBV19; D uncertain. Germline CDR1 is LNHDA and CDR2 is SQIVND (reference sequence). With 4 bases removed from V and 7 bases from J, the gap between germline ends came to 14 bases. This CDR3 is 14 amino acids long. The CDR3 reads CASSTVVVGNIQYF. The CDR3 bases are TGTGCCAGTAGTACGGTCGTGGTTGGGAACATTCAGTACTTC.

This chain connects TRBV19 to TRBJ2-5, with D possibly TRBD1 on 6 matching bases. The CDR3 is 14 amino acids. V was pared by 3 bases and J by 4 bases, with 12 bases between. The V gene's germline CDR1 is LNHDA and CDR2 SQIVND (reference sequence). CDR3 nucleotides: TGTGCCAGTAGTATGACCCAGGGGAGAGAGACCCAGTACTTC. This sequence encodes CASSMTQGRETQYF.

A few counts support this clone. This rearrangement joins TRBV7-2 to TRBJ2-2; 7 nucleotides align to TRBD1. Germline CDR1 SGHTA, CDR2 FQGNSA. The CDR3 consists of 16 residues. V gave up 4 bases and J gave up 0 bases; unmatched junction bases: 5. CDR3 in amino acids: CASSSDRAANTGELFF. CDR3 in DNA: TGTGCCAGCAGCTCAGACAGGGCGGCGAACACCGGGGAGCTGTTTTTT.

This chain uses TRBV7-2 with TRBJ2-5; D is undetermined. The CDR3 has 13 amino acids. With 0 bases removed from V and 5 bases from J, the gap between germline ends came to 7 bases. The germline V gene encodes CDR1 SGHTA and CDR2 FQGNSA. CDR3 nucleotide sequence: TGTGCCAGCAGCTTAGCAGGGATGGAGACCCAGTACTTC. It translates to CASSLAGMETQYF.

The chain combines TRBV4-3 with TRBJ2-5, with no clear D. Germline lookup yields CDR1 LGHNA and CDR2 YSLEER. The V end was cut by 3 bases, the J end by 6 bases, with 8 bases between. The CDR3 runs to 12 residues. CDR3 in amino acids: CASSQIRQTQYF. As DNA, the CDR3 is TGCGCCAGCAGCCAGATCCGTCAGACCCAGTACTTC.

The V and J genes are TRBV9 and TRBJ2-3, with 9 bases lining up with TRBD2. The CDR3 runs 16 residues. Germline assignment: CDR1 SGDLS and CDR2 YYNGEE. The J segment lost 3 bases and the V segment lost 4 bases, leaving 9 bases of the junction unmatched. The CDR3 coding sequence is TGTGCCAGCAGCCCTGCCGGGACTAGCAGGACAGATACGCAGTATTTT. Its protein product is CASSPAGTSRTDTQYF.

This clone was detected only a few times. The chain employs TRBV7-6 and TRBJ1-3; D is unresolved. With 6 bases removed from V and 0 bases from J, the gap between germline ends came to 12 bases. Germline V CDR1 and CDR2: SGHVS, FNYEAQ. The length of the CDR3 is 15 residues. CDR3 protein: CASSLGRSSGNTIYF. DNA for the CDR3: TGTGCCAGCAGTCTAGGACGGTCCTCTGGAAACACCATATATTTT.

V gene TRBV14 combines with J gene TRBJ2-1; D is uncertain. CDR3 length: 17 residues. Trimming removed 0 bases at V and 7 bases at J, with 19 bases between. Germline assignment: CDR1 SGHDN and CDR2 FVKESK. The CDR3 spells CASSQDHGRSVRNEQFF. The CDR3 DNA follows: TGTGCCAGCAGCCAAGATCATGGGCGAAGTGTTAGGAATGAGCAGTTCTTC.

This clone was counted a few times. The gene calls are TRBV7-2 and TRBJ1-2; 10 bases map to TRBD1. Germline lookup yields CDR1 SGHTA and CDR2 FQGNSA. V lost 5 bases and J lost 5; bases outside the gene matches: 8. CDR3 length: 15 amino acids. CDR3 region: CASSRQTGGGYGYTF. CDR3 nucleotide sequence: TGTGCCAGCAGCCGGCAGACAGGGGGCGGGTATGGCTACACCTTC.

The chain links TRBV19 to TRBJ2-3; TRBD2 is a possible D gene (5 bases). CDR1 and CDR2 from the germline V gene are LNHDA and SQIVND (reference sequence). This CDR3 spans 17 amino acids. V gave up 3 bases and J gave up 2 bases, with 18 bases separating them. The CDR3 loop reads CASSIDYSGTFTDTQYF. The CDR3 DNA follows: TGTGCCAGTAGTATCGATTACAGCGGAACCTTCACAGATACGCAGTATTTT.

The chain combines TRBV30 with TRBJ1-1; D is uncertain. V was shortened by 0 bases and J by 7 bases, with 9 bases between the two germline ends. The V gene's germline CDR1 is GTSNPN and CDR2 SVGIG (reference sequence). The CDR3 runs to 12 residues. CDR3: CAWSVRGFEAFF. The CDR3 nucleotides are TGTGCCTGGAGTGTACGAGGTTTTGAAGCTTTCTTT.

This clone has ten or more counts. CDR3: CSVGGFEQFF. The CDR3 coding sequence is TGCAGCGTTGGAGGTTTTGAGCAGTTCTTC. The chain is built from TRBV29-1 and TRBJ2-1; no clear D gene. V was pared by 4 bases and J by 9 bases, with 7 bases between. Germline V gene sequence: CDR1 SQVTM, CDR2 ANQGSEA. The CDR3 spans 10 residues.

This clone was observed a handful of times. The chain has TRBV29-1 and TRBJ2-3; possible D gene TRBD2, 5 bases. The CDR3 loop spans 15 amino acids. The germline V gene encodes CDR1 SQVTM and CDR2 ANQGSEA. The V and J ends lost 2 bases and 1 base respectively, with 13 bases between them. CDR3: CSVEPGPGGTDTQYF. CDR3 DNA sequence: TGCAGCGTTGAACCCGGCCCCGGGGGCACAGATACGCAGTATTTT.

This clone was picked up a small number of times. This chain links TRBV9 with TRBJ2-1; 8 nucleotides align to TRBD1. The CDR3 has 15 residues. CDR1 and CDR2 from the germline V gene are SGDLS and YYNGEE. V was pared by 4 bases and J by 6 bases, with 9 bases of the junction left unmatched. The CDR3 nucleotides read TGTGCCAGCAGCACCAGGACAGGGACAACCAATGAGCAGTTCTTC. Amino acids: CASSTRTGTTNEQFF.

The rearrangement joins TRBV27 to TRBJ2-3; tentative D call: TRBD2 (6 bases). The CDR3 is 14 residues long. V was clipped by 5 bases and J by 7 bases, with 16 bases between them. In germline, CDR1 is MNHEY, CDR2 SMNVEV (reference sequence). This CDR3 reads CASSIPSSVNTQYF. The CDR3 bases are TGTGCCAGCAGTATCCCGTCTAGCGTGAATACGCAGTATTTT.

The chain joins TRBV30 to TRBJ2-1; no definite D call. CDR3 length equals 14 residues. The germline V and J ends were trimmed by 2 bases and 8 bases, with 16 bases remaining between them. Per the germline V gene, CDR1 is GTSNPN and CDR2 is SVGIG (reference sequence). CDR3 DNA sequence: TGTGCCTGGAGTTCCGGAATAAGTACAGATGAGCAGTTCTTC. Encoded protein: CAWSSGISTDEQFF.

This sequence joins TRBV30 and TRBJ1-1, with unresolved D. The CDR3 contains 14 residues. Trimming pared 3 bases from V and 0 bases from J, leaving 11 bases between. Germline V gene lookup returns CDR1 GTSNPN and CDR2 SVGIG (reference sequence). The CDR3 DNA follows: TGTGCCTGGAGAAGGGAGATTTTGAACACTGAAGCTTTCTTT. This encodes CAWRREILNTEAFF. The whole variable domain, filled in from reference TRBV30 and TRBJ1-1, reads SQTIHQWPATLVQPVGSPLSLECTVEGTSNPNLYWYRQAAGRGLQLLFYSVGIGQISSEVPQNLSASRPQDRQFILSSKKLLLSDSGFYLCAWRREILNTEAFFGQGTRLTVV.

This clone came up a few times. The rearrangement joins TRBV4-1 to TRBJ2-7, with D unresolved. The CDR3 contains 15 residues. In germline, CDR1 is MGHRA, CDR2 YSYEKL. Trimming cost V 4 bases and J 7 bases, with 20 bases left between them. CDR3 in DNA: TGCGCCAGCAGCCTGTTAGGATCAGGATTGGGGGAGCAGTACTTC. Protein sequence: CASSLLGSGLGEQYF.

There are a few counts of this clone. The rearrangement joins TRBV7-8 to TRBJ2-1, with 9 bases matching TRBD2. J was trimmed by 4 bases and V by 7 bases; bases with no gene match: 8. CDR1 is SGHVS and CDR2 is FQNEAQ in the germline V gene. This CDR3 has 15 amino acids. This chain's CDR3 is CASTLLAGPYNEQFF. The DNA for the CDR3 is TGTGCCAGCACCCTACTAGCGGGCCCATACAATGAGCAGTTCTTC.

The rearrangement uses TRBV5-1 and TRBJ2-5, with D possibly matching TRBD1 (5 bases). Germline values: CDR1 SGHRS, CDR2 YFSETQ. This CDR3 is built from 16 residues. V lost 6 bases, J lost 4 bases, and 22 bases lay in between. The CDR3 region is CASTFLQGIGGETQYF. CDR3 nucleotides: TGCGCCAGCACATTTCTCCAGGGAATCGGCGGAGAGACCCAGTACTTC.